Included here is one T cell receptor (beta chain) sequence, with context. The V gene lost 0 bases and the J gene lost 1 base, with 9 bases spanning the gap. The CDR3 totals 16 residues. The germline gives CDR1 SGHVS, CDR2 FNYEAQ. The PCR employed 60 Vbeta primers together with 13 Jbeta primers. Assay used: immunoSEQ multiplex PCR; TCRdb lists only in-frame clones, some missing. The sample lists over 150,000 clones; over 80% were seen once. This sample stems from a study of cytomegalovirus exposure and HLA in healthy donors. Looking at the study overall: The Caucasian-associated ancestry cluster contained 81% of the 300 to 400 genotyped donors.

Donors in the study were healthy people who gave bone marrow. This clonotype was sampled from a male donor in good health and CMV-seronegative. The chain combines TRBV7-6 with TRBJ2-2; D is perhaps TRBD1 (5 bases). The source material was PBMCs. CDR3: CASSLANRRNTGELFF. The CDR3 DNA is TGTGCCAGCAGCTTAGCGAACAGGAGGAACACCGGGGAGCTGTTTTTT.